These 32 T cell receptor beta chains were all obtained from the same sample, sequenced in a study of T cell clonality in common variable immunodeficiency. Sequencing was performed with immunoSEQ multiplex PCR; in TCRdb, only in-frame clones are kept and a portion is missing. This sample carries over 55,000 clones, none of them present only once. Input material: peripheral blood mononuclear cells. Every receptor here comes from a person between 18 and 75 years old in good health.

This clone was detected many times. The observed sequence ends 3 residues before the CDR3 terminus, with the missing tail filled in from the germline J gene. The V call is TRBV2, the J call TRBJ1-1; 10 bases line up with TRBD1. The CDR3 runs 13 residues. J lost 6 bases, V lost 3 bases, and 1 base had no gene match. Germline V lookup: CDR1 SNHLY, CDR2 FYNNEI. CDR3 DNA, as far as it was read: TGTGCCAGCAGTGACGGACAGGGGGCTGAA. Protein: CASSDGQGAE. The entire CDR3 sequence reads CASSDGQGAEAFF.

This clone was detected ten times or more. The CDR3 sequence is CSAGGWLGGNALSSYNEQFF. CDR3 DNA (partial): TGCAGCGCCGGGGGTTGGTTGGGCGGTAATGCGTTGAGCTCCTACAATGAG. The chain joins TRBV29-1 to TRBJ2-1; maybe TRBD2 (6 bases). The read finishes 3 residues shy of the CDR3 end, and the germline J gene is used to complete it. V lost 7 bases and J 0 bases, leaving 31 bases between the germline ends. Germline V gene sequence: CDR1 SQVTM, CDR2 ANQGSEA. This CDR3 spans 20 amino acids.

There are many counts of this clone. The CDR3 end lies 3 residues beyond the end of the read and is filled in from the germline J gene. The chain recombines TRBV24-1 with TRBJ2-3; D gene unclear. V was cut by 0 bases and J by 4 bases, with 7 bases left in between. CDR1 and CDR2 from the germline V gene are KGHDR and SFDVKD. This CDR3 spans 14 amino acids. CDR3 DNA (partial): TGTGCCACCAGTGATTTGGTCTATCCAGATACG. Encoded protein: CATSDLVYPDT. The complete CDR3 sequence is CATSDLVYPDTQYF.

In this sample, this clone turned up many times. The read terminates 3 residues before the CDR3 end, so the remaining end is supplied by the germline J gene. The chain recombines TRBV12-3 or TRBV12-4 with TRBJ1-2, with a possible D match to TRBD1 (6 bases). The CDR3 extends over 17 amino acids. V shed 6 bases and J shed 2 bases, with 22 bases lying between them. Partial CDR3 DNA: TGTGCCAGCAGCTCCAACAGGGTCGGTCGGGCAAACTATGGC. Its protein is CASSSNRVGRANYG. In full, the CDR3 reads CASSSNRVGRANYGYTF.

This clone was recorded many times. The junction does not match germline at one end; this may be a read error. Coverage ceases 3 residues before the CDR3 finishes, and the germline J gene fills in the end. The chain uses TRBV7-2 and TRBJ2-7, with 9 positions matching TRBD2. The CDR3 spans 14 residues. Germline CDR1 and CDR2: SGHTA and FQGNSA. The CDR3 bases that were read are TGTGCCAGCAGCTTGGGGACTAGCTCCTCCGAG. Protein product: CASSLGTSSSE. The CDR3 as a whole reads CASSLGTSSSEQYF.

This clone was detected ten times or more. The sequence runs out 3 residues before the end of the CDR3; the remainder is reconstructed from the germline J gene. The chain carries TRBV4-2 and TRBJ1-3; no reliable D call. Between the trimmed V and J ends, which lost 4 bases and 0 bases, there was a span of 13 bases. This CDR3 region has 16 residues. Germline V gives CDR1 LGHNA, CDR2 YNFKEQ. CDR3 protein: CASSPSLTDSGNTIYF. The covered CDR3 bases are TGTGCCAGCAGCCCATCCCTTACAGACTCTGGAAACACC.

In this sample, this clone turned up many times. The sequence runs out 3 residues before the end of the CDR3; the remainder is reconstructed from the germline J gene. J is TRBJ2-2 and V is TRBV5-6, with a tentative D call TRBD1 (6 bases). This CDR3 is built from 14 residues. Germline CDR1 is SGHDT and CDR2 is YYEEEE. V lost 3 bases and J 5 bases, leaving 11 bases between the germline ends. The sequenced part of the CDR3 DNA is TGTGCCAGCAGCTGGACAGAAAGGACCGGGGAG. Translated: CASSWTERTGE. The whole CDR3 sequence reads CASSWTERTGELFF.

This clone was counted ten times or more. The read falls 3 residues short of the CDR3 end, and the missing part is taken from the germline J gene. The rearrangement uses TRBV5-4 and TRBJ1-2, with TRBD1 identical over 7 bases. This CDR3 is built from 14 residues. Per the germline V gene, CDR1 is SGHNT and CDR2 is YYREEE (reference sequence). V gave up 5 bases and J gave up 4 bases; unmatched junction bases: 8. The covered CDR3 bases are TGTGCCAGCAGTTTTCAGGGGGACCTCTATGGC. It yields the protein CASSFQGDLYG. The complete CDR3 protein is CASSFQGDLYGYTF.

This clone was seen many times. The read terminates 3 residues before the CDR3 end, so the remaining end is supplied by the germline J gene. V gene TRBV18 combines with J gene TRBJ1-5, with TRBD1 matching over 9 bases. CDR1 KGHSH and CDR2 LQKENI come from the germline V gene. The CDR3 length is 14 residues. After removal of 6 bases from V and 6 bases from J, the junction contained 6 bases not matched to a gene. CDR3 loop: CASSLGQGRQPQHF. The CDR3 bases that were read are TGTGCCAGCTCCCTTGGACAGGGGCGTCAGCCC. Full variable domain (rest looked up from reference TRBV18 and TRBJ1-5): NAGVMQNPRHLVRRRGQEARLRCSPMKGHSHVYWYRQLPEEGLKFMVYLQKENIIDESGMPKERFSAEFPKEGPSILRIQQVVRGDSAAYFCASSLGQGRQPQHFGDGTRLSIL.

This clone was counted at least ten times. The CDR3 end lies 3 residues beyond the end of the read and is filled in from the germline J gene. The V call is TRBV2, the J call TRBJ2-7, with a possible D match to TRBD2 (6 bases). The CDR3 runs to 13 residues. V was pared by 3 bases and J by 4 bases, with 10 bases between. Germline lookup yields CDR1 SNHLY and CDR2 FYNNEI. The CDR3 sequence is CASSDSGRYEQYF. CDR3 bases read: TGTGCCAGCAGTGATTCAGGGAGGTACGAG. Together with reference TRBV2 and TRBJ2-7, the CDR3 gives the full variable domain: EPEVTQTPSHQVTQMGQEVILRCVPISNHLYFYWYRQILGQKVEFLVSFYNNEISEKSEIFDDQFSVERPDGSNFTLKIRSTKLEDSAMYFCASSDSGRYEQYFGPGTRLTVT.

This clone was detected ten times or more. The CDR3 extends 3 residues past the end of the read, so its final part is completed from the germline J gene. The chain carries TRBV5-1 and TRBJ1-4; 9 bases are a match to TRBD1. Germline loops: CDR1 SGHRS, CDR2 YFSETQ. The J segment lost 9 bases and the V segment lost 4 bases, leaving 7 bases of the junction unmatched. The CDR3 runs 14 residues. Incomplete CDR3 DNA: TGCGCCAGCAGCCGGGGACAGGGAGGCCAAAAA. This encodes CASSRGQGGQK. The full CDR3 protein is CASSRGQGGQKLFF. Looking up the rest from reference TRBV5-1 and TRBJ1-4 gives the full variable domain: KAGVTQTPRYLIKTRGQQVTLSCSPISGHRSVSWYQQTPGQGLQFLFEYFSETQRNKGNFPGRFSGRQFSNSRSEMNVSTLELGDSALYLCASSRGQGGQKLFFGSGTQLSVL.

This clone was seen at least ten times. The read terminates 3 residues ahead of where the CDR3 ends, so the germline J gene completes it. The chain uses TRBV6-2 or TRBV6-3 and TRBJ2-2; 7 positions agree with TRBD2. The V segment lost 5 bases and the J segment 9 bases; nucleotides outside the gene matches: 6. The CDR3 is made up of 13 amino acids. The germline CDR1 and CDR2 sequences are MNHEY and SVGEGT. This CDR3 is CASSRSGIRELFF. Partial CDR3 DNA: TGTGCCAGCAGTCGCAGCGGGATCCGGGAG.

The table lists this clone with many counts. Read data end 3 residues before the CDR3 end; the end is taken from the germline J gene. The chain joins TRBV7-2 to TRBJ1-1, with a weak D call TRBD1 (6 bases). V lost 4 bases and J lost 1, with 13 bases in between. The CDR3 runs 15 residues. Germline-derived CDR1 and CDR2 are SGHTA and FQGNSA. The chain's CDR3 is CASSSEGVPNTEAFF. Incomplete CDR3 DNA: TGTGCCAGCAGCTCCGAGGGGGTGCCGAACACTGAA.

This clone was detected many times. Coverage ceases 3 residues before the CDR3 finishes, and the germline J gene fills in the end. The chain links TRBV5-1 to TRBJ2-7; 7 bases map to TRBD2. The V segment lost 3 bases and the J segment 3 bases; nucleotides outside the gene matches: 6. The CDR3 runs to 14 residues. CDR1 is SGHRS and CDR2 is YFSETQ in the germline V gene. The covered CDR3 bases are TGCGCCAGCAGCTCCGGGGGGTATCGCTACGAG. Its protein product is CASSSGGYRYE. In full, the CDR3 is CASSSGGYRYEQYF.

This clone was recorded many times. The read stops 3 residues short of the end of the CDR3; the missing end is completed from the germline J gene. J is TRBJ2-7 and V is TRBV15, with TRBD2 identical over 7 bases. This CDR3 contains 14 residues. The V and J ends lost 5 bases and 2 bases, in that order; junction bases with no gene match: 6. Germline V CDR1 and CDR2: LNHNV, YYDKDF (reference sequence). The sequenced CDR3 bases are TGTGCCACCAGCGGAAGCGGGATGCCCTACGAG. Its protein is CATSGSGMPYE. The full CDR3 sequence reads CATSGSGMPYEQYF.

This clone was counted at least ten times. From the germline J gene comes the end of the CDR3, since the read stops 3 residues before it. The chain links TRBV9 to TRBJ2-7; 12 positions agree with TRBD2. The CDR3 is 15 amino acids. J lost 2 bases, V lost 0 bases, and 0 bases had no gene match. Germline V gene lookup returns CDR1 SGDLS and CDR2 YYNGEE. CDR3 bases read: TGTGCCAGCAGCGTAGGACTAGCGGGGGCCTACGAG. Translated, it gives CASSVGLAGAYE. The full CDR3 reads CASSVGLAGAYEQYF. Drawing the rest from reference TRBV9 and TRBJ2-7, the complete variable domain is DSGVTQTPKHLITATGQRVTLRCSPRSGDLSVYWYQQSLDQGLQFLIQYYNGEERAKGNILERFSAQQFPDLHSELNLSSLELGDSALYFCASSVGLAGAYEQYFGPGTRLTVT.

Comment on this clone: Read coverage stops 3 residues before the CDR3 terminus; the germline J gene supplies the remainder. The chain couples TRBV18 to TRBJ2-7, with D unresolved. The germline CDR1 and CDR2 sequences are KGHSH and LQKENI. CDR3 length: 13 amino acids. Trimming removed 4 bases from V and 0 bases from J, with 7 bases in between. The CDR3 DNA, read in part, is TGTGCCAGCTCACTTGCCAGCTCCTACGAG. Translation gives CASSLASSYE. The whole CDR3 protein reads CASSLASSYEQYF. Combining the CDR3 with reference TRBV18 and TRBJ2-7 gives the whole variable domain NAGVMQNPRHLVRRRGQEARLRCSPMKGHSHVYWYRQLPEEGLKFMVYLQKENIIDESGMPKERFSAEFPKEGPSILRIQQVVRGDSAAYFCASSLASSYEQYFGPGTRLTVT.

This clone has a count of ten or more. The CDR3 is cut off 3 residues early in the read; its end comes from the germline J gene. The V gene is TRBV20-1, the J gene TRBJ1-1; perhaps TRBD1 as D (6 bases). Germline V lookup: CDR1 DFQATT, CDR2 SNEGSKA (reference sequence). V was shortened by 5 bases and J by 0 bases, with 13 bases between the two germline ends. CDR3 size: 14 residues. The sequenced CDR3 bases are TGCAGTGCTGGGGTGGGGGGGCTGAACACTGAA. Protein: CSAGVGGLNTE. The whole CDR3 protein reads CSAGVGGLNTEAFF.

This clone was counted at least ten times. The read is 3 residues too short to cover the CDR3 end, so that end is filled in from the germline J gene. This chain links TRBV5-1 with TRBJ2-3, with 11 bases lining up with TRBD1. The CDR3 is 15 amino acids. The trim removed 4 bases at V and 5 bases at J, leaving 6 bases unmatched. Germline values: CDR1 SGHRS, CDR2 YFSETQ. This chain's CDR3 is CASSQGTGGGDTQYF. Partial CDR3 DNA: TGCGCCAGCAGCCAAGGGACAGGGGGGGGAGATACG.

This clone was observed many times. The read is 3 residues too short to cover the CDR3 end, so that end is filled in from the germline J gene. The J gene is TRBJ1-6, the V gene TRBV2; 9 bases are a match to TRBD1. The CDR3 totals 14 residues. Germline V CDR1 and CDR2: SNHLY, FYNNEI. Unmatched junction bases numbered 3, after V lost 6 bases and J lost 6 bases. The CDR3 bases that were read are TGTGCCAGCAGCCGGGACAGGGTTAATTCACCC. It translates to CASSRDRVNSP. The entire CDR3 sequence reads CASSRDRVNSPLHF. The full variable domain, completed using reference TRBV2 and TRBJ1-6, is EPEVTQTPSHQVTQMGQEVILRCVPISNHLYFYWYRQILGQKVEFLVSFYNNEISEKSEIFDDQFSVERPDGSNFTLKIRSTKLEDSAMYFCASSRDRVNSPLHFGNGTRLTVT.

This clone was recorded many times. The read ends 3 residues before the CDR3 terminus; that terminus is restored from the germline J gene. This sequence joins TRBV28 and TRBJ2-7; 9 bases line up with TRBD2. Germline CDR1 MDHEN, CDR2 SYDVKM. CDR3 length: 16 residues. Unmatched junction bases numbered 10, after V lost 5 bases and J lost 2 bases. This chain's CDR3 is CASSSQLAGGTYEQYF. The part of the CDR3 DNA that was read is TGTGCCAGCAGTAGTCAATTGGCGGGAGGGACCTACGAG.

This clone was detected many times. The read comes to an end 3 residues before the CDR3 does, leaving the germline J gene to fill in the end. The chain carries TRBV6-2 or TRBV6-3 and TRBJ2-3; 10 nucleotides align to TRBD2. The ends lost 5 bases at V and 1 base at J; junction bases unmatched: 3. The CDR3 sequence is 15 residues long. Germline CDR1 reads MNHEY; CDR2 reads SVGEGT. The covered CDR3 bases are TGTGCCAGCAGTACTGGACTAGCGGGCACAGATACG. This codes for CASSTGLAGTDT. Given in full, the CDR3 is CASSTGLAGTDTQYF.

This clone was detected ten times or more. The read ends 3 residues shy of where the CDR3 ends; the end is completed using the germline J gene. The rearrangement links TRBV4-2 to TRBJ2-6, with TRBD1 identical over 9 bases. After removal of 4 bases from V and 0 bases from J, the junction contained 4 bases not matched to a gene. Germline V gene lookup returns CDR1 LGHNA and CDR2 YNFKEQ. This CDR3 has 17 amino acids. The CDR3 sequence: CASSPGTGISGANVLTF. The covered CDR3 bases are TGTGCCAGCAGCCCCGGGACAGGGATCTCTGGGGCCAACGTC.

This clone was recorded many times. The CDR3 end falls 3 residues outside the read, so it is completed with the germline J gene. The J gene is TRBJ2-3, the V gene TRBV11-2; tentatively, D is TRBD2 (6 bases). This CDR3 has 14 amino acids. V was cut by 5 bases and J by 4 bases, with 13 bases left in between. CDR1 is SGHAT and CDR2 is FQNNGV in the germline V gene. The sequenced CDR3 bases are TGTGCCAGCAGCGCCCGGTCGGGGGCAGATACG. It codes for CASSARSGADT. The CDR3 in full is CASSARSGADTQYF.

This clone was observed at least ten times. The read halts 3 residues ahead of the CDR3 end, with the missing end drawn from the germline J gene. The chain combines TRBV18 with TRBJ2-7; 9 nucleotides align to TRBD2. The CDR3 runs 15 residues. Trimming at V came to 2 bases and at J to 3 bases, leaving 5 bases not matched to a gene. CDR1 and CDR2 from the germline V gene are KGHSH and LQKENI. CDR3 bases read: TGTGCCAGCTCACCAACTAGCGGGCAACGCTACGAG. Translating gives CASSPTSGQRYE. The full CDR3 reads CASSPTSGQRYEQYF.

This clone occurred many times. The missing CDR3 end, 3 residues past where the read stops, is filled in from the germline J gene. V and J are TRBV6-2 or TRBV6-3 and TRBJ1-6, with D hard to call. CDR1 is MNHEY, CDR2 SVGEGT, per germline. V was clipped by 10 bases and J by 3 bases, with 13 bases between them. The length of the CDR3 is 14 residues. The CDR3 sequence: CATRRLSYNSPLHF. CDR3 DNA (partial): TGTGCCACCAGGCGGTTAAGCTATAATTCACCC.

Details on this clone: The read falls 3 residues short of the CDR3 end, and the missing part is taken from the germline J gene. V usage is TRBV5-1 and J usage is TRBJ2-1; TRBD2 matches 9 bases. Trimming took 3 bases from V and 3 from J; bases not matched to a gene: 4. Germline CDR1 is SGHRS and CDR2 is YFSETQ. The CDR3 has 15 residues. CDR3 bases read: TGCGCCAGCAGCTCAGGACTAGCGAACTACAATGAG. This translates into CASSSGLANYNE. The full CDR3 protein is CASSSGLANYNEQFF.

This clone came up many times. The CDR3 end falls 3 residues outside the read, so it is completed with the germline J gene. The J gene is TRBJ2-3, the V gene TRBV7-8; TRBD2 aligns across 8 bases. The V segment lost 1 base and the J segment 5 bases; nucleotides outside the gene matches: 5. CDR1 is SGHVS and CDR2 is FQNEAQ in the germline V gene. The CDR3 sequence is 15 residues long. The sequenced part of the CDR3 DNA is TGTGCCAGCAGCTTAGGCGGGAGCGGGGGAGATACG. Encoded protein: CASSLGGSGGDT. The full CDR3 sequence reads CASSLGGSGGDTQYF.

Many counts were recorded for this clone. The read stops 3 residues short of the end of the CDR3; the missing end is completed from the germline J gene. V usage is TRBV18 and J usage is TRBJ2-3; 7 positions agree with TRBD2. The germline CDR1 and CDR2 sequences are KGHSH and LQKENI. V lost 1 base to trimming and J lost 4 bases; unmatched junction nucleotides: 11. The CDR3 contains 17 residues. The CDR3 DNA, read in part, is TGTGCCAGCTCACCACTCTTCCGGACTAGGGGCCCAGATACG. It yields the protein CASSPLFRTRGPDT. The entire CDR3 reads CASSPLFRTRGPDTQYF. Based on the CDR3 plus reference TRBV18 and TRBJ2-3, the full variable domain is NAGVMQNPRHLVRRRGQEARLRCSPMKGHSHVYWYRQLPEEGLKFMVYLQKENIIDESGMPKERFSAEFPKEGPSILRIQQVVRGDSAAYFCASSPLFRTRGPDTQYFGPGTRLTVL.

In its sample, this clone was seen many times. With the read ending 3 residues before the CDR3 end, the germline J gene is used to fill in that end. This chain uses TRBV20-1 with TRBJ2-4; D may be TRBD2 (6 bases). CDR1 is DFQATT, CDR2 SNEGSKA, per germline (reference sequence). The CDR3 is 13 residues long. CDR3 sequence: CSAPDGGREVQYF. CDR3 bases read: TGCAGTGCCCCCGATGGTGGCAGGGAGGTT.

This clone was counted many times. The CDR3 end is not reached by the read, which stops 3 residues before it; the germline J gene fills it in. The chain uses TRBV12-3 or TRBV12-4 and TRBJ2-1; no reliable D call. Trimming took 4 bases from V and 5 from J, leaving 18 bases between them. The CDR3 runs to 16 residues. CDR3 sequence reads: CASSSPPVRVNNEQFF. CDR3 DNA (partial): TGTGCCAGCAGTTCCCCCCCCGTTAGGGTAAACAATGAG.

In this sample, this clone turned up many times. The missing CDR3 end, 3 residues past where the read stops, is filled in from the germline J gene. This chain uses TRBV7-9 with TRBJ2-7; maybe TRBD2 (6 bases). Germline-derived CDR1 and CDR2 are SEHNR and FQNEAQ (reference sequence). The CDR3 has 14 amino acids. V lost 1 base and J lost 6, with 13 bases in between. CDR3 amino acids: CASSLVGGGSEQYF. The sequenced CDR3 bases are TGTGCCAGCAGCTTAGTGGGTGGGGGGAGCGAG.